Shown below are 21 T cell receptor beta chains from a single sample sequenced in a study of T-cell memory formation after mild COVID-19. TCRdb recomputed calls from the 5' RACE reads with MiXCR, one row per CDR3 protein. The sample includes about 210,000 distinct CDR3 sequences, approximately 10% of them seen just once. The sample consisted of PBMCs or a T cell subset sorted from them (not recorded which). All receptors derive from a man between 18 and 29 years old who had mild COVID-19 (a few samples of this study predate the infection). Cell type and time point are not known.

The rearrangement links TRBV21-1 to TRBJ1-5; TRBD1 reflects the table's D call only, with no check against the DNA. TRBV21-1 has pseudogene status. The CDR3 extends over 20 amino acids. CDR3 residues: CASSGPKLGQGAVGNQPQHF. The CDR3 bases are TGTGCCAGCAGCGGCCCGAAACTGGGACAGGGGGCCGTTGGCAATCAGCCCCAGCATTTT.

This clonotype turned up a few times. The chain couples TRBV19 to TRBJ1-5; 7 positions agree with TRBD1. CDR1 and CDR2 (germline): LNHDA, SQIVND (reference sequence). V gave up 5 bases and J gave up 7 bases; unmatched junction bases: 11. The length of the CDR3 is 15 residues. CDR3 loop: CASSVGQRLRQPQHF. The CDR3 DNA follows: TGTGCCAGTAGTGTGGGACAGCGACTTCGGCAGCCCCAGCATTTT.

J is TRBJ1-2 and V is TRBV3-1; no clear D. From germline, CDR1 is LGHDT and CDR2 YNNKEL (reference sequence). The V and J ends lost 0 bases and 2 bases respectively, with 7 bases between them. The CDR3 sequence is 14 residues long. The DNA for the CDR3 is TGTGCCAGCAGCCAAGATTTGGTCAACTATGGCTACACCTTC. It translates to CASSQDLVNYGYTF.

This clonotype showed up just a few times. This sequence joins TRBV29-1 and TRBJ2-5; 11 nucleotides align to TRBD1. Germline V gene data show CDR1 as SQVTM and CDR2 as ANQGSEA. CDR3 length: 15 residues. The trim removed 6 bases at V and 0 bases at J, leaving 6 bases unmatched. The CDR3 spells CSVAGTGGYQETQYF. In DNA form, the CDR3 reads TGCAGCGTCGCCGGGACAGGGGGGTACCAAGAGACCCAGTACTTC.

This clonotype was seen at least ten times. V gene TRBV6-5 combines with J gene TRBJ2-1; TRBD2 matches 8 bases. The V gene end was trimmed by 0 bases and the J gene end by 8 bases; junction bases not matched to a gene: 9. Germline values: CDR1 MNHEY, CDR2 SVGAGI. The length of the CDR3 is 16 residues. CDR3: CASSYSGSGGLDEQFF. CDR3 DNA sequence: TGTGCCAGCAGTTACTCGGGGTCGGGGGGGCTCGATGAGCAGTTCTTC.

This chain links TRBV5-1 with TRBJ2-1; D possibly uses TRBD1 or TRBD2 (7 bases each). The CDR3 has 14 residues. V was shortened by 0 bases and J by 10 bases, with 14 bases between the two germline ends. CDR1 SGHRS and CDR2 YFSETQ come from the germline V gene. The CDR3 coding sequence is TGCGCCAGCAGCTTGGGACAGGGAGGGAGAGAGCAGTTCTTC. This gives the protein CASSLGQGGREQFF.

This clonotype showed up many times. This chain links TRBV12-3 or TRBV12-4 with TRBJ2-3; D may be TRBD1 or TRBD2 (6 bases each). The CDR3 contains 13 residues. Trimming shortened V by 10 bases and J by 4 bases, and 15 bases separated the two germline ends. The CDR3 reads CATRGLGADTQYF. The CDR3 nucleotides are TGTGCCACCCGGGGGCTCGGCGCAGATACGCAGTATTTT.

DNA for the CDR3: TGTGCCAGCAGCGTAGGCCGGCGGGCAGGGGGAGGCTACACCTTC. It specifies CASSVGRRAGGGYTF. The J gene is TRBJ1-2, the V gene TRBV9; 7 bases are shared with TRBD1. CDR1 is SGDLS, CDR2 YYNGEE, per germline. The CDR3 has 15 amino acids. The J segment lost 8 bases and the V segment lost 0 bases, leaving 10 bases of the junction unmatched. Using reference TRBV9 and TRBJ1-2 for the parts outside the CDR3, the full variable domain is DSGVTQTPKHLITATGQRVTLRCSPRSGDLSVYWYQQSLDQGLQFLIQYYNGEERAKGNILERFSAQQFPDLHSELNLSSLELGDSALYFCASSVGRRAGGGYTFGSGTRLTVV.

In its sample, this clonotype was seen a few times. V usage is TRBV6-5 and J usage is TRBJ1-3; no clear D gene. The germline V gene encodes CDR1 MNHEY and CDR2 SVGAGI. With 0 bases removed from V and 0 bases from J, the gap between germline ends came to 12 bases. The CDR3 consists of 17 residues. This CDR3 reads CASSYSPERFSGNTIYF. The CDR3 DNA follows: TGTGCCAGCAGTTACTCGCCCGAGCGTTTCTCTGGAAACACCATATATTTT.

J is TRBJ2-3 and V is TRBV12-3 or TRBV12-4, with a tentative D call TRBD2 (5 bases). The ends were cut back, 5 bases at V and 0 bases at J, with 15 bases in the middle. The CDR3 extends over 16 amino acids. The CDR3 nucleotides are TGTGCCAGCAGTCCGTCGAGGACTTGGAGCACAGATACGCAGTATTTT. As protein: CASSPSRTWSTDTQYF.

This clonotype was picked up a small number of times. V is TRBV12-3 or TRBV12-4 and J is TRBJ1-2; D unclear. V was trimmed by 3 bases and J by 4 bases, leaving 15 bases between them. The length of the CDR3 is 15 residues. The CDR3 DNA is TGTGCCAGCAGTTTGAGGGTCTCTACCCTCTATGGCTACACCTTC. Translated, it gives CASSLRVSTLYGYTF.

In this sample, this clonotype turned up many times. The chain is built from TRBV7-3 and TRBJ2-6, with TRBD2 matching over 15 bases. Trimming took 2 bases from V and 2 from J; bases not matched to a gene: 7. The CDR3 sequence is 20 residues long. Germline values: CDR1 SGHTA, CDR2 FQGTGA. The chain's CDR3 is CASSLRGTSGGSTGANVLTF. The CDR3 DNA is TGTGCCAGCAGCTTACGCGGGACTAGCGGGGGGAGCACTGGGGCCAACGTCCTGACTTTC. Together with reference TRBV7-3 and TRBJ2-6, the CDR3 gives the full variable domain: GAGVSQTPSNKVTEKGKYVELRCDPISGHTALYWYRQSLGQGPEFLIYFQGTGAADDSGLPNDRFFAVRPEGSVSTLKIQRTERGDSAVYLCASSLRGTSGGSTGANVLTFGAGSRLTVL.

The CDR3 reads CSASDPGQGGNQPQHF. CDR3 nucleotides: TGCAGTGCTTCCGACCCGGGACAGGGTGGCAATCAGCCCCAGCATTTT. The V call is TRBV20-1, the J call TRBJ1-5; 9 bases match TRBD1. The CDR3 contains 16 residues. Germline loops: CDR1 DFQATT, CDR2 SNEGSKA (reference sequence). V lost 5 bases and J lost 2; bases outside the gene matches: 10.

The chain employs TRBV18 and TRBJ2-7; D not resolved. There are 16 residues in the CDR3. Trimming cost V 2 bases and J 0 bases, with 14 bases left between them. Germline V gene data show CDR1 as KGHSH and CDR2 as LQKENI. CDR3 sequence reads: CASSPMMATSSYEQYF. CDR3 nucleotides: TGTGCCAGCTCACCAATGATGGCAACCTCCTCCTACGAGCAGTACTTC.

CDR3: CASSLAGRSGQLANYGYTF. DNA of the CDR3: TGTGCCAGCAGCTTAGCCGGAAGGTCGGGACAGCTAGCTAACTATGGCTACACCTTC. The chain has TRBV7-2 and TRBJ1-2; 7 bases fit TRBD1. Trimming removed 0 bases from V and 0 bases from J; junction bases left unmatched: 13. From germline, CDR1 is SGHTA and CDR2 FQGNSA. The CDR3 extends over 19 amino acids.

The chain is built from TRBV6-2 or TRBV6-3 and TRBJ1-2; unclear D gene. CDR3 length: 11 residues. Germline V gives CDR1 MNHEY, CDR2 SVGEGT. Trimming pared 8 bases from V and 7 bases from J, leaving 11 bases between. The CDR3 protein is CASGGLRGYTF. As DNA, the CDR3 is TGTGCCAGCGGCGGCCTGCGTGGCTACACCTTC.

This clonotype was seen more than once but under ten times. The chain employs TRBV18 and TRBJ2-2, with a tentative D call TRBD1 (5 bases). V shed 2 bases and J shed 9 bases, with 7 bases lying between them. The CDR3 loop spans 12 amino acids. CDR1 is KGHSH, CDR2 LQKENI, per germline. In DNA, the CDR3 is TGTGCCAGCTCACCATCGGACAGGGAGCTGTTTTTT. The encoded protein is CASSPSDRELFF.

This clonotype has only a few counts. V gene TRBV2 combines with J gene TRBJ2-1; D not certain. There are 11 residues in the CDR3. V shed 4 bases and J shed 6 bases, with 4 bases lying between them. Looked up from germline, CDR1 is SNHLY and CDR2 is FYNNEI. The CDR3 reads CASSGTNEQFF. For the CDR3, the DNA is TGTGCCAGCAGTGGCACCAATGAGCAGTTCTTC.

This chain uses TRBV7-2 with TRBJ2-7, with 9 bases identical to TRBD2. V gave up 1 base and J gave up 3 bases; unmatched junction bases: 4. Germline V gene data show CDR1 as SGHTA and CDR2 as FQGNSA. This CDR3 is built from 15 residues. The CDR3: CASSLGGLASYEQYF. The CDR3, as DNA: TGTGCCAGCAGCTTAGGGGGACTAGCTAGCTACGAGCAGTACTTC.

This clonotype occurred many times. The rearrangement uses TRBV11-2 and TRBJ2-3, with 12 bases lining up with TRBD2. Germline assignment: CDR1 SGHAT and CDR2 FQNNGV. Trimming at V came to 5 bases and at J to 1 base, leaving 10 bases not matched to a gene. The CDR3 totals 18 residues. The CDR3 sequence: CASSPQIGLAGRTDTQYF. The CDR3 DNA sequence: TGTGCCAGCAGCCCTCAAATTGGACTAGCGGGGCGCACAGATACGCAGTATTTT.

V usage is TRBV18 and J usage is TRBJ1-1; TRBD1 aligns across 7 bases. CDR3 length: 16 amino acids. Looked up from germline, CDR1 is KGHSH and CDR2 is LQKENI. Trimming removed 3 bases from V and 2 bases from J; junction bases left unmatched: 9. The CDR3 reads CASSPIMGQTNTEAFF. CDR3 bases: TGTGCCAGCTCACCTATTATGGGACAGACAAACACTGAAGCTTTCTTT.